These 9 T cell receptor beta chains were all obtained from the same sample, sequenced in a study of shared clonotypes between healthy human individuals. The method was immunoSEQ multiplex PCR; TCRdb's version includes in-frame clones alone and lacks a portion of them. This sample carries millions of clones, roughly nine tenths of them seen once, and the ten largest clones take under 0.15%. The specimen was naive CD4+ T cells sorted from blood. Subset here: CD45RA+ positively selected. The receptors derive from a man aged 18 to 30 in good health.

The chain links TRBV27 to TRBJ1-3; D is undetermined. Per the germline V gene, CDR1 is MNHEY and CDR2 is SMNVEV (reference sequence). Deletions cut 7 bases from V and 0 bases from J, with 7 bases between. This CDR3 has 13 residues. The CDR3 loop is CASITNSGNTIYF. The CDR3 DNA follows: TGTGCCAGCATAACCAACTCTGGAAACACCATATATTTT.

The rearrangement links TRBV7-2 to TRBJ1-5, with 7 bases lining up with TRBD1. CDR3 length: 15 residues. From germline, CDR1 is SGHTA and CDR2 FQGNSA. Trimming took 4 bases from V and 0 from J; bases not matched to a gene: 3. Here the CDR3 DNA reads TGTGCCAGCAGCTGGACAGGTAATAGCAATCAGCCCCAGCATTTT. It encodes CASSWTGNSNQPQHF.

V usage is TRBV7-8 and J usage is TRBJ1-4; 8 nucleotides align to TRBD1. Looked up from germline, CDR1 is SGHVS and CDR2 is FQNEAQ. V dropped 1 base and J dropped 8; count of bases not matched to a gene: 6. The CDR3 has 15 residues. CDR3 residues: CASSLGTGWKEKLFF. CDR3 nucleotide sequence: TGTGCCAGCAGCTTAGGGACAGGGTGGAAGGAAAAACTGTTTTTT. The full variable domain, its missing parts supplied by reference TRBV7-8 and TRBJ1-4, is GAGVSQSPRYKVAKRGQDVALRCDPISGHVSLFWYQQALGQGPEFLTYFQNEAQLDKSGLPSDRFFAERPEGSVSTLKIQRTQQEDSAVYLCASSLGTGWKEKLFFGSGTQLSVL.

The rearrangement uses TRBV7-2 and TRBJ1-1; 8 positions agree with TRBD1. V was clipped by 5 bases and J by 0 bases; unmatched bases: 2. CDR3 length equals 14 residues. Per germline, CDR1 SGHTA and CDR2 FQGNSA. The CDR3 nucleotides read TGTGCCAGCAGCGTGGGACAGGTGAACACTGAAGCTTTCTTT. It encodes CASSVGQVNTEAFF.

This chain links TRBV6-1 with TRBJ1-5; D ambiguous. This CDR3 has 13 residues. V gave up 3 bases and J gave up 5 bases, with 8 bases separating them. CDR1 is MNHNS, CDR2 SASEGT, per germline. For the CDR3, the DNA is TGTGCCAGCAGTGAGTTATTCGATCAGCCCCAGCATTTT. It translates to CASSELFDQPQHF.

This rearrangement joins TRBV4-1 to TRBJ1-3, with a tentative D call TRBD1 (6 bases). This CDR3 has 16 residues. Per the germline V gene, CDR1 is MGHRA and CDR2 is YSYEKL. Deletions cut 4 bases from V and 7 bases from J, with 20 bases between. CDR3 sequence reads: CASSRLMAGVGNTIYF. Here the CDR3 DNA reads TGCGCCAGCAGCCGCTTGATGGCAGGGGTTGGTAACACCATATATTTT.

This clone was observed once. The chain joins TRBV10-1 to TRBJ2-7; 8 nucleotides agree with TRBD1. The CDR3 length is 13 residues. CDR1 is WNHNN, CDR2 SYGVQD, per germline (reference sequence). V lost 2 bases and J lost 3; bases outside the gene matches: 0. CDR3: CASSEGTGYEQYF. Written as DNA, the CDR3 is TGCGCCAGCAGTGAGGGGACAGGCTACGAGCAGTACTTC.

The chain recombines TRBV10-3 with TRBJ2-7, with D uncertain. CDR3 length equals 15 residues. The germline V and J ends were trimmed by 3 bases and 2 bases, with 14 bases remaining between them. The germline V gene has CDR1 ENHRY and CDR2 SYGVKD. CDR3 sequence: CAISDSRYPTYEQYF. CDR3 sequence (DNA): TGTGCCATCAGTGACTCTCGCTACCCAACCTACGAGCAGTACTTC.

The rearrangement links TRBV11-3 to TRBJ2-1, with D perhaps matching TRBD2 (5 bases). The germline CDR1 and CDR2 sequences are SGHNT and YENEEA. V lost 5 bases and J 6 bases, leaving 11 bases between the germline ends. This CDR3 contains 13 residues. CDR3 DNA: TGTGCCAGCAGCCGCGGGCCGGGCAATGAGCAGTTCTTC. Residues: CASSRGPGNEQFF.